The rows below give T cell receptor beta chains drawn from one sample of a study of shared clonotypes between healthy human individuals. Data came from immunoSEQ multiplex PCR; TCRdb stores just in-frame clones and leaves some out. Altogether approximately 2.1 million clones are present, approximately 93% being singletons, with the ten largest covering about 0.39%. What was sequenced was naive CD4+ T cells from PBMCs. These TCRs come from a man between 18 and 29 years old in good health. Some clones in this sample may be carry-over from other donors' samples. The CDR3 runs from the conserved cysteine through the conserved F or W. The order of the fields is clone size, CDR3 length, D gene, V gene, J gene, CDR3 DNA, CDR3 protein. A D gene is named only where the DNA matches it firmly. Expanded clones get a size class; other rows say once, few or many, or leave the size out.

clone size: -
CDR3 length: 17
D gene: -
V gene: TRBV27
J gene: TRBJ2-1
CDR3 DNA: TGTGCCAGCAGTTTATTCTCCCGACAGTTATTGTACAATGAGCAGTTCTTC
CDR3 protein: CASSLFSRQLLYNEQFF

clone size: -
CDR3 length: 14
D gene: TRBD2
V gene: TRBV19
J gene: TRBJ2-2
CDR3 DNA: TGTGCCACCCTCGGAGGGAGGGGCACCGGGGAGCTGTTTTTT
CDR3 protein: CATLGGRGTGELFF

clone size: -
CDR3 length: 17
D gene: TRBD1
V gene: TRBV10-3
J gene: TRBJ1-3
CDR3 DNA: TGTGCCATCAGTGAGTTGGGACAGGGGGTTGCTGGAAACACCATATATTTT
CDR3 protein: CAISELGQGVAGNTIYF

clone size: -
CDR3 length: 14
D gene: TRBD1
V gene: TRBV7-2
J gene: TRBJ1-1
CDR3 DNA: TGTGCCAGCAGCTTAGACGGGACAGGGACTGAAGCTTTCTTT
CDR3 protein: CASSLDGTGTEAFF

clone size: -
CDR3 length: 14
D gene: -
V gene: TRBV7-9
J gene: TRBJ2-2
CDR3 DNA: TGTGCCAGCAGCCCCGGACAGAACACCGGGGAGCTGTTTTTT
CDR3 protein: CASSPGQNTGELFF

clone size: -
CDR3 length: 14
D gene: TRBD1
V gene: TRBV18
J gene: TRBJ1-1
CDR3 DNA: TGTGCCAGCTCACGAGGGGGCGACTACACTGAAGCTTTCTTT
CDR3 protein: CASSRGGDYTEAFF

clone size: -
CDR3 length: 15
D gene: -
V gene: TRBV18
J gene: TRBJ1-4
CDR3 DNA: TGTGCCAGCTCACCCCAACAGACAACTAATGAAAAACTGTTTTTT
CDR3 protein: CASSPQQTTNEKLFF

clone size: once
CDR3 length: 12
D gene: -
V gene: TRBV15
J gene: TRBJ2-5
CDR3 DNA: TGTGCCACCAGCAGAGAAGGAGAGACCCAGTACTTC
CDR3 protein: CATSREGETQYF

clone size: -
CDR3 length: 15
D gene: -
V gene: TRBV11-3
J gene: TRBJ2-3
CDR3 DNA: TGTGCCAGCAGCCATAGCAGTTGGGTCACAGATACGCAGTATTTT
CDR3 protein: CASSHSSWVTDTQYF

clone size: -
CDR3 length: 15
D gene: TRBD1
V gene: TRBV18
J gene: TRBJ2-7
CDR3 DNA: TGTGCCAGCTCACCACCCAACAGGGGTGGCTACGAGCAGTACTTC
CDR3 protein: CASSPPNRGGYEQYF

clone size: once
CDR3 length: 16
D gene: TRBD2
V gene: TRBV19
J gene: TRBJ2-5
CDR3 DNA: TGTGCCAGTAGTATTATTTCTAGCGGGGTTCAAGAGACCCAGTACTTC
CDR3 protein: CASSIISSGVQETQYF

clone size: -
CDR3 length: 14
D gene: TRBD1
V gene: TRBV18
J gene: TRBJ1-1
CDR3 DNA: TGTGCCAGCTCACCAACAGGGGCGAACACTGAAGCTTTCTTT
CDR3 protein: CASSPTGANTEAFF

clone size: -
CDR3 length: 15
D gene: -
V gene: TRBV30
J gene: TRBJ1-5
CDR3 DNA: TGTGCCTGGAGTGTACCCCCCCCGGGCGCCTCACCCCAGCATTTT
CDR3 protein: CAWSVPPPGASPQHF

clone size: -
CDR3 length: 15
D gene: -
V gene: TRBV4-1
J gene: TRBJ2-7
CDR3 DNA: TGCGCCAGCAGCCCCCAAGCCCGGAGGGCCTACGAGCAGTACTTC
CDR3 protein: CASSPQARRAYEQYF

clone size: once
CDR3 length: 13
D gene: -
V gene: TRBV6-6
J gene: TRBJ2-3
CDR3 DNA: TGTGCCAGCAGTTACTCGAGTGCAGATACGCAGTATTTT
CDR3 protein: CASSYSSADTQYF

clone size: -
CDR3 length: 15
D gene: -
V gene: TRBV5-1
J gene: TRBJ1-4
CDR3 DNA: TGCGCCAGCAGCTTGGACGGGACATTTACGGAAAAACTGTTTTTT
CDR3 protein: CASSLDGTFTEKLFF

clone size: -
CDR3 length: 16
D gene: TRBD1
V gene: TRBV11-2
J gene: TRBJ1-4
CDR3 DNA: TGTGCCAGCAGCCCCCTTTATAGGACAGGGGGCGAAAAACTGTTTTTT
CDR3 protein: CASSPLYRTGGEKLFF

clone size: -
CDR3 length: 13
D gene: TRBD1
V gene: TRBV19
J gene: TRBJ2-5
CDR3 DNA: TGTGCCAGTAGCCGGGACAGGGGAGAGACCCAGTACTTC
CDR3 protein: CASSRDRGETQYF

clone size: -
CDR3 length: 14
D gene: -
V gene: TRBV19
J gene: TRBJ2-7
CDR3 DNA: TGTGCCAGTAGTATAAACCTCCGCTCCTACGAGCAGTACTTC
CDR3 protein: CASSINLRSYEQYF

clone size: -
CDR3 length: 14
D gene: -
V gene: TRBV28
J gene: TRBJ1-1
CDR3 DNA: TGTGCCAGCAGTCTCTGGCAGGATACCACTGAAGCTTTCTTT
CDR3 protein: CASSLWQDTTEAFF

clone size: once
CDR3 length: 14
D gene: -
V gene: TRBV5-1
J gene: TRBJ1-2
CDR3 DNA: TGCGCCAGCAGCCCCGAATCTATTTCCTATGGCTACACCTTC
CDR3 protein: CASSPESISYGYTF

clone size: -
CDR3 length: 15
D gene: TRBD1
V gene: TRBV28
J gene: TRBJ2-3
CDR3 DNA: TGTGCCAGCAGTTTATCCGGGACAGGCACAGATACGCAGTATTTT
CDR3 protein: CASSLSGTGTDTQYF

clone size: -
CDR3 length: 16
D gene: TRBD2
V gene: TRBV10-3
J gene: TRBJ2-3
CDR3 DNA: TGTGCCATCAGTGAATTCGGGGGGGCTAGCACAGATACGCAGTATTTT
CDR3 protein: CAISEFGGASTDTQYF

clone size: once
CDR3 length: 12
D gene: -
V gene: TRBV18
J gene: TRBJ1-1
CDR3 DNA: TGTGCCAGCTCAGGATCGTCTGAGGAGGCTTTCTTT
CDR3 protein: CASSGSSEEAFF

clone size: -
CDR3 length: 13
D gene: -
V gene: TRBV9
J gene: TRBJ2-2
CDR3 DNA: TGTGCCAGCAGCGTCGGGTCGGCCGGGGAGCTGTTTTTT
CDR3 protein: CASSVGSAGELFF

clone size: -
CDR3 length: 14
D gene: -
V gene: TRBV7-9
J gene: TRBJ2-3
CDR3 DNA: TGTGCCAGCAGCCCCGACACGGTAGCAGATACGCAGTATTTT
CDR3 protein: CASSPDTVADTQYF

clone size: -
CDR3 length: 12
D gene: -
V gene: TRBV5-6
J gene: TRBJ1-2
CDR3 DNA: TGTGCCAGCAGTCTGCGCGGAGGTGGCTACACCTTC
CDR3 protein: CASSLRGGGYTF

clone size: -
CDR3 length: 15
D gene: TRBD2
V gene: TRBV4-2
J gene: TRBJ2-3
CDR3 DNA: TGTGCCAGCAGCCAAGGGCTAGCGGGAGGAGATACGCAGTATTTT
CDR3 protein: CASSQGLAGGDTQYF

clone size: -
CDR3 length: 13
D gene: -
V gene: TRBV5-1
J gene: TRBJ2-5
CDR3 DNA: TGCGCCAGCAGCTCGCAGGGTCCAGGGACCCAGTACTTC
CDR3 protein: CASSSQGPGTQYF

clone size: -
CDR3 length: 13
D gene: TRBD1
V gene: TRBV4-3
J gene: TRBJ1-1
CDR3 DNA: TGCGCCAGCAGCCTCGGACAGGGGGCTGAAGCTTTCTTT
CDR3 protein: CASSLGQGAEAFF

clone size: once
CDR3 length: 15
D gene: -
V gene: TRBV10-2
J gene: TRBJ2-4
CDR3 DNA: TGCGCCAGCAGTGACGGGGGGCGCGGCAAAAACATTCAGTACTTC
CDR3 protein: CASSDGGRGKNIQYF

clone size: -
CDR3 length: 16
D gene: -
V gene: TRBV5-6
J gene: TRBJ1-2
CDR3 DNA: TGTGCCAGCAGCTTGGGTATAGCGGGTTCGAGCTATGGCTACACCTTC
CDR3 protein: CASSLGIAGSSYGYTF

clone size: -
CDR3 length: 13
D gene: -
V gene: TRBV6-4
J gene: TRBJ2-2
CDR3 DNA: TGTGCCAGCAGCCCACGGGTGGGATACCAGCTGTTTTTT
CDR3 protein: CASSPRVGYQLFF

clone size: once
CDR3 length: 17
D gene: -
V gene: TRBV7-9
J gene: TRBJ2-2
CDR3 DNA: TGTGCCAGCAGCTTAGGCGGGATACCCCAAGGGACCGGGGAGCTGTTTTTT
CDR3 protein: CASSLGGIPQGTGELFF

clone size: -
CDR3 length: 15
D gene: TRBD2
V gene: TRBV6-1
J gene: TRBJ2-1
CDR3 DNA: TGTGCCAGCAGACTTCTAGCGGTTCCCTACAATGAGCAGTTCTTC
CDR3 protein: CASRLLAVPYNEQFF

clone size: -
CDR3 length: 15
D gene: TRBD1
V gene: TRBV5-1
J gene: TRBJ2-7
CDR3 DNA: TGCGCCAGCAGCCGTTCCGGACAGGGGGCGTACGAGCAGTACTTC
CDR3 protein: CASSRSGQGAYEQYF

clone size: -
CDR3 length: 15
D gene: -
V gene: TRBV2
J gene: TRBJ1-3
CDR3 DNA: TGTGCCTCCACGGGAGGGTTCTACGCTGGAAACACCATATATTTT
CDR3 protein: CASTGGFYAGNTIYF

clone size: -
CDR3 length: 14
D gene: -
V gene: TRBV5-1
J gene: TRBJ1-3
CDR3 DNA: TGCGCCAGCAGCTACCTCGTAGGGGGAAACACCATATATTTT
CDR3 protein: CASSYLVGGNTIYF

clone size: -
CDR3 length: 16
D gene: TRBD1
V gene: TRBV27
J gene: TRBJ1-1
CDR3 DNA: TGTGCCAGCAGCATAGACAGGGGGAATCTGAACACTGAAGCTTTCTTT
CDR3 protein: CASSIDRGNLNTEAFF

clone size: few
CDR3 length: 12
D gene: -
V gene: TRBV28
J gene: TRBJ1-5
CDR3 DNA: TGTGCCAGCAATTCGGGGACGCAGCCCCAGCATTTT
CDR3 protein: CASNSGTQPQHF

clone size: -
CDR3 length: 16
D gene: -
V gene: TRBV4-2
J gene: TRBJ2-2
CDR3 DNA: TGTGCCAGCAGCGCCGTGGGTAGAACGAACACCGGGGAGCTGTTTTTT
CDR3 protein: CASSAVGRTNTGELFF

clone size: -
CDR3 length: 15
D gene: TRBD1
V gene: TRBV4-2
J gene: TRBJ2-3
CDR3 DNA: TGTGCCAGCAGCCGAATCGGGACAGGGGCGGATACGCAGTATTTT
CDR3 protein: CASSRIGTGADTQYF

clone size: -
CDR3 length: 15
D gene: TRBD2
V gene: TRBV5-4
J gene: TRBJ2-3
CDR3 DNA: TGTGCCAGCAGCCTAAGCGGGAGGTACACAGATACGCAGTATTTT
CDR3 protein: CASSLSGRYTDTQYF

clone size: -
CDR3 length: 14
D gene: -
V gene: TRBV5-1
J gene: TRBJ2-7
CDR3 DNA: TGCGCCAGCAGCTTTTCGGGGGCTATGAACGAGCAGTACTTC
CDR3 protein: CASSFSGAMNEQYF

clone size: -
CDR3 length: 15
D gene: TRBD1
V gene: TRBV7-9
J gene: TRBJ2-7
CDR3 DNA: TGTGCCAGCAGCTTAGGCGGGACAGGGACCTACGAGCAGTACTTC
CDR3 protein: CASSLGGTGTYEQYF

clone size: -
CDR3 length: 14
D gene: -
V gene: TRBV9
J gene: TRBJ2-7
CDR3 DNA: TGTGCCAGCAGCGTAGCCTCGGGACAAAACGAGCAGTACTTC
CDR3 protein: CASSVASGQNEQYF

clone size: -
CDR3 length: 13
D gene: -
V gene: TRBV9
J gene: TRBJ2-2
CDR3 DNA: TGTGCCAGCAGCGTAACAGACACCGGGGAGCTGTTTTTT
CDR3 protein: CASSVTDTGELFF

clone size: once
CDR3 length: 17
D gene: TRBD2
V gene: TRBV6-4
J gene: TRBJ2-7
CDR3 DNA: TGTGCCAGCAGTGAACCGGGACTAGCGGGGCAACCGAGCGAGCAGTACTTC
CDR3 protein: CASSEPGLAGQPSEQYF

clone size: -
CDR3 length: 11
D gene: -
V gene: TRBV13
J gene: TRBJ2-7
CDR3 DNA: TGTGCCAGCAGCTGGACCTACGAGCAGTACTTC
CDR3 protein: CASSWTYEQYF

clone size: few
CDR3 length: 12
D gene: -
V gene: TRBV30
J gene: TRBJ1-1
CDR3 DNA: TGTGCCTGGAGTGTTGGGTCGGGAGTAGCTTTCTTT
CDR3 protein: CAWSVGSGVAFF

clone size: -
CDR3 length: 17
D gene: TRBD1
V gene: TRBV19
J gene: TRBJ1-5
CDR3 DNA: TGTGCCAGTAGTTCCTATCCTCGAGGGGGCGCAGGGCAGCCCCAGCATTTT
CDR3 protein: CASSSYPRGGAGQPQHF

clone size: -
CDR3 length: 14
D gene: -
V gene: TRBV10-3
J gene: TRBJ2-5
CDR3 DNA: TGTGCCATCACCCCCAACCCCGAAAAAGGGACCCAGTACTTC
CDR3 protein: CAITPNPEKGTQYF

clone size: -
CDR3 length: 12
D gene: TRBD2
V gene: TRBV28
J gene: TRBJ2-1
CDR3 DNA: TGTGCCAGCAGTTTGCGACTAGCGGGGGAATTCTTC
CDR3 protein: CASSLRLAGEFF

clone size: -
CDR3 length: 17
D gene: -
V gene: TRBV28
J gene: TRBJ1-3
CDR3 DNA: TGTGCCAGCAGGGCCATGGGGCTGAGGCTATCTGGAAACACCATATATTTT
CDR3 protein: CASRAMGLRLSGNTIYF

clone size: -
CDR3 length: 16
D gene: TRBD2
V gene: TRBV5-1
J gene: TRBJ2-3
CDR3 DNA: TGCGCCAGCAGCCTTGGACTAGCGGGAGGGCCAGATACGCAGTATTTT
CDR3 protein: CASSLGLAGGPDTQYF

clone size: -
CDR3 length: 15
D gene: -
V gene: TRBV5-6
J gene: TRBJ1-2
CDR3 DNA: TGTGCCAGCAGCTCACCCCCGGGACAAGAGTATGGCTACACCTTC
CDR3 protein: CASSSPPGQEYGYTF